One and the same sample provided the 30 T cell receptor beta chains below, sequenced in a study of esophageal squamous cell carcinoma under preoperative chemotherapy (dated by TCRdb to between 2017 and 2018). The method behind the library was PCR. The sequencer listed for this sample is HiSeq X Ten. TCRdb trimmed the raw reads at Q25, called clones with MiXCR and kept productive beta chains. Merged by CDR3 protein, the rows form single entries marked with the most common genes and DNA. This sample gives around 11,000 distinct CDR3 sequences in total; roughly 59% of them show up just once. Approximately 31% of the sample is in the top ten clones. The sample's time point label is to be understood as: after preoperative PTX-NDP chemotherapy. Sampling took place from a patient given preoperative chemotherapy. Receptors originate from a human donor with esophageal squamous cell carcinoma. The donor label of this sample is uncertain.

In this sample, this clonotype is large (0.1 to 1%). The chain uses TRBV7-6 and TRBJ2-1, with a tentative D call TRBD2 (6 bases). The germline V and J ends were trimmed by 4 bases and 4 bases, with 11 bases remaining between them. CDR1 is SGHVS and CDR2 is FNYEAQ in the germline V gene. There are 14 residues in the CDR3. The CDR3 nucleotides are TGTGCCAGCAGCTCGGGACTGCCGTACAATGAGCAGTTCTTC. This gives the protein CASSSGLPYNEQFF.

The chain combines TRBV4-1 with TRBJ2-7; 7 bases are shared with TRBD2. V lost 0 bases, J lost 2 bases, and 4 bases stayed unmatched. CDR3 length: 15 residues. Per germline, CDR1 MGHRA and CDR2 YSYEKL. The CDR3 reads CASSQELASTYEQYF. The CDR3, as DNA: TGCGCCAGCAGCCAAGAACTAGCGAGTACCTACGAGCAGTACTTC.

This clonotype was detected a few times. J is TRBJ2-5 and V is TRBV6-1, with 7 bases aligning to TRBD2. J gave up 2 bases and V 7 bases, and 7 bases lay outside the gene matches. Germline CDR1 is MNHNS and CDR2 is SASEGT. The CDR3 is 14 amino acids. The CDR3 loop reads CASTREGRQETQYF. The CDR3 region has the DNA TGTGCCAGCACAAGGGAGGGACGACAAGAGACCCAGTACTTC.

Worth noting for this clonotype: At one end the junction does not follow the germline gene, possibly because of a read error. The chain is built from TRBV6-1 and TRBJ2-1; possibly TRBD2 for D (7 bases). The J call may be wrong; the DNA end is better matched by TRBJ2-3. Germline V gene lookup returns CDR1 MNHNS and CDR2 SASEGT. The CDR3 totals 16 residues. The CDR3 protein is CASSGGGVADTETQYF. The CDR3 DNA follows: TGTGCCAGCTCGGGGGGCGGGGTAGCGGACACAGAGACGCAGTATTTT.

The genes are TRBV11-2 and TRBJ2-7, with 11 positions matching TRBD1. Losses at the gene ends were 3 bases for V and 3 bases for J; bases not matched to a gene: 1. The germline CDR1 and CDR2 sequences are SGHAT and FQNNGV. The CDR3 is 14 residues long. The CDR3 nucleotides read TGTGCCAGCAGCTTGGGGACAGGGGGCTACGAGCAGTACTTC. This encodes CASSLGTGGYEQYF.

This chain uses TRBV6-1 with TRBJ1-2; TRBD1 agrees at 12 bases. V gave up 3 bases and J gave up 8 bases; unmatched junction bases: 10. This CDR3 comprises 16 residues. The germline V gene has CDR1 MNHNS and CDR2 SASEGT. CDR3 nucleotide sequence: TGTGCCAGCAGTGAGCTATTGGGACAGGGGGCGTTAGGCTACACCTTC. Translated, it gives CASSELLGQGALGYTF.

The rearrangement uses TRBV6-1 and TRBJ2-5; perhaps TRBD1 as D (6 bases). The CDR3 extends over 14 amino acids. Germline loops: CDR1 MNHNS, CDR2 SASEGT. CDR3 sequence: CAGSGGSDQETQYF. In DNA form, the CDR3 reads TGTGCGGGCAGTGGGGGCAGTGACCAAGAGACCCAGTACTTC.

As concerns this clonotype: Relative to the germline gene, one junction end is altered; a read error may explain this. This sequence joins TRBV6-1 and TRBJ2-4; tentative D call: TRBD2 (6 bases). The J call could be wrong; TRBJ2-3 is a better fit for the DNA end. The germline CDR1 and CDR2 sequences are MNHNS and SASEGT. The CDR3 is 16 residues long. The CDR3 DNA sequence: TGTGCCAGCGCGGGGTTTGGGGGAAGCTACACAGAGACGCAGTATTTT. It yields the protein CASAGFGGSYTETQYF.

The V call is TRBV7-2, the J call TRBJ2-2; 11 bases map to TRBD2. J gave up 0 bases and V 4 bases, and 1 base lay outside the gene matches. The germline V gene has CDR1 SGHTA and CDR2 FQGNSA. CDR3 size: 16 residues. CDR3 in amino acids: CASSWTSGSNTGELFF. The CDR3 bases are TGTGCCAGCAGCTGGACTAGCGGGTCGAACACCGGGGAGCTGTTTTTT.

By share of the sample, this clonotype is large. CDR3: CASSEGLAGATDTQYF. Here the CDR3 DNA reads TGTGCCAGCAGTGAGGGTCTAGCGGGAGCCACAGATACGCAGTATTTT. The rearrangement uses TRBV6-1 and TRBJ2-3; 10 bases match TRBD2. CDR1 and CDR2 (germline): MNHNS, SASEGT. V lost 3 bases to trimming and J lost 2 bases; unmatched junction nucleotides: 5. The CDR3 contains 16 residues.

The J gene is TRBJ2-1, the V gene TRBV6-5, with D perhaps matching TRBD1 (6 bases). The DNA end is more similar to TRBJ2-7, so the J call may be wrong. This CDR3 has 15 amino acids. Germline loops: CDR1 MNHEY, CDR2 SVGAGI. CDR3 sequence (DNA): TGTGCCAGCAGTTACTCGGGGGCAGGGGCTTACGAGCAGTACTTC. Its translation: CASSYSGAGAYEQYF.

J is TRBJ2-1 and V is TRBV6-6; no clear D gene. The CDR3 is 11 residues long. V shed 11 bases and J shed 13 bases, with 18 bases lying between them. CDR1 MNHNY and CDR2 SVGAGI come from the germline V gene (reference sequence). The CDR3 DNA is TGTGCCGGGTTTTGGATGGCCGACCAGTTCTTC. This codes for CAGFWMADQFF.

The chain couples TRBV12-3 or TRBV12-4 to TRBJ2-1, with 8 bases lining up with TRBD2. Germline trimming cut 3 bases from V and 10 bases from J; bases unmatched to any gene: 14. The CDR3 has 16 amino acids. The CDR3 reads CASSLGRGLGRPEQFF. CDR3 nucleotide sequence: TGTGCCAGCAGTTTGGGAAGGGGACTAGGGCGGCCCGAGCAGTTCTTC.

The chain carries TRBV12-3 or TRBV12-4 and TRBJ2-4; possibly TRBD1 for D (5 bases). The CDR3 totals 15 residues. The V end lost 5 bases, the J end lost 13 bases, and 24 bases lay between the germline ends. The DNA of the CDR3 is TGTGCCAGCAGTCTAGGGGTCAGCCACGACAATGAGCAGTACTTC. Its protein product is CASSLGVSHDNEQYF.

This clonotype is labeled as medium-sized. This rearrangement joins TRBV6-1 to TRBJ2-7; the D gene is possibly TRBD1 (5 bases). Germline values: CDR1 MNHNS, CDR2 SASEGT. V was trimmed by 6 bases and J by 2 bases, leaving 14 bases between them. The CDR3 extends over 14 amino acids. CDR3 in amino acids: CASRDTWGTYEQYF. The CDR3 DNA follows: TGTGCCAGCAGGGACACCTGGGGAACCTACGAGCAGTACTTC.

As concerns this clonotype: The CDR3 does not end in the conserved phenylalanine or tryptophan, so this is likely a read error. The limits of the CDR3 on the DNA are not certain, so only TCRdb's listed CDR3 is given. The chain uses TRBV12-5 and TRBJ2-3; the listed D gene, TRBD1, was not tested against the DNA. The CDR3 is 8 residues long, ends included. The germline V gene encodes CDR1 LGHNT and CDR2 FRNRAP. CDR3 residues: CRDRVSHV.

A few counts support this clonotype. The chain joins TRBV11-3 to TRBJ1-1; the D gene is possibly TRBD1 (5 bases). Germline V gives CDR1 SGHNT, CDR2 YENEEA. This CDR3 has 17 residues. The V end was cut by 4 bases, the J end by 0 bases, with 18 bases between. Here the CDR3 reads CASSSGGEGLMNTEAFF. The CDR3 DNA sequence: TGTGCCAGCAGCTCTGGGGGGGAGGGCCTTATGAACACTGAAGCTTTCTTT.

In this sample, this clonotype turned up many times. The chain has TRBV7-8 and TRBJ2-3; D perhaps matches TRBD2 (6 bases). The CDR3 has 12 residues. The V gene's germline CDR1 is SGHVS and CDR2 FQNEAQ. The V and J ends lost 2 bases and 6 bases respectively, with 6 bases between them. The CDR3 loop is CASSLLADTQYF. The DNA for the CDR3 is TGTGCCAGCAGCTTACTAGCGGATACGCAGTATTTT.

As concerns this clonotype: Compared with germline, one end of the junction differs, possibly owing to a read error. The CDR3 DNA sequence: TGTGCCAGCAGCGAATTTGGGCGGAGATACACAGATACTCAGTACTTT. Protein sequence: CASSEFGRRYTDTQYF. The chain joins TRBV6-1 to TRBJ2-3; D gene ambiguous. CDR3 length: 16 amino acids. In germline, CDR1 is MNHNS, CDR2 SASEGT.

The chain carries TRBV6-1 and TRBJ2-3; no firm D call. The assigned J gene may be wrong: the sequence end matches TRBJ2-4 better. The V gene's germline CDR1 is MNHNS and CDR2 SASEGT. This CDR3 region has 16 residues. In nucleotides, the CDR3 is TGTGCCAGCAGACCCCTGGCGCGGAGAGCCAAAGATACTCAGTACTTC. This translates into CASRPLARRAKDTQYF.

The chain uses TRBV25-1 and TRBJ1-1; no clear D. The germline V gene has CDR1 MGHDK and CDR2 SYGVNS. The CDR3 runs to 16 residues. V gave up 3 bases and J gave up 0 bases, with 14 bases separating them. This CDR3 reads CASSDNRLIMNTEAFF. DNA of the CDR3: TGTGCCAGCAGTGACAACAGACTAATCATGAACACTGAAGCTTTCTTT.

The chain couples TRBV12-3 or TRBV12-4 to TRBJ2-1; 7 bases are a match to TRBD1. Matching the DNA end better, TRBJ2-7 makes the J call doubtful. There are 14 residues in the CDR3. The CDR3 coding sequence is TGTGCCAGCACCCCTTCGACAGGGATTTACGAGCAGTACTTC. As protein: CASTPSTGIYEQYF.

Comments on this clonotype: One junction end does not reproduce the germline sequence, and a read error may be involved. The CDR3 spells CASSTAGGGGRDPDTQYF. Written as DNA, the CDR3 is TGTGCCAGCAGTACCGCGGGCGGGGGGGGCCGGGACCCAGATACCCAGTACTTT. This rearrangement joins TRBV12-3 or TRBV12-4 to TRBJ2-3; 9 bases align to TRBD2. The CDR3 totals 18 residues.

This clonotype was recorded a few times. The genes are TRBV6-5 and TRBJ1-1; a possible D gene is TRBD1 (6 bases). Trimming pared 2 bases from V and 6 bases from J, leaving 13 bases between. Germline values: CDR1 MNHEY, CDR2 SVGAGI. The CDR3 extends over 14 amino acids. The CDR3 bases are TGTGCCAGCAGTTACGGCGGGGGCTCCCCTGAAGCTTTCTTT. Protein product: CASSYGGGSPEAFF.

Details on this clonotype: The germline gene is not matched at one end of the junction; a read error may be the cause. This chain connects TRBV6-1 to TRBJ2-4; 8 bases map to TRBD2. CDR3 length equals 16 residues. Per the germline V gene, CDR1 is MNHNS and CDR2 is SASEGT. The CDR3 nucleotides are TGTGCCAGCTGCTGCGGGGGGCTGGGGGCCAAAAACACTCAGTACTTC. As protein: CASCCGGLGAKNTQYF.

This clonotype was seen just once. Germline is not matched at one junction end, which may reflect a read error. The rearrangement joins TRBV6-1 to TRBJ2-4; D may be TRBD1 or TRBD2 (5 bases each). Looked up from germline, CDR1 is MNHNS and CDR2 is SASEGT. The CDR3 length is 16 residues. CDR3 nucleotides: TGTGCCAGCAGCGAATCGTGGGGGTGCTACAAAGACATTCAGTACTTC. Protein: CASSESWGCYKDIQYF.

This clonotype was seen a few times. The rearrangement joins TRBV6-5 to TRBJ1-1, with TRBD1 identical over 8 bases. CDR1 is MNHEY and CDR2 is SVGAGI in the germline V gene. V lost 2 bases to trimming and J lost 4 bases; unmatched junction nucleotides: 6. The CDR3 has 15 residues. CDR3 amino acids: CASSYAFTGGTEAFF. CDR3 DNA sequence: TGTGCCAGCAGTTACGCATTCACAGGGGGCACTGAAGCTTTCTTT.

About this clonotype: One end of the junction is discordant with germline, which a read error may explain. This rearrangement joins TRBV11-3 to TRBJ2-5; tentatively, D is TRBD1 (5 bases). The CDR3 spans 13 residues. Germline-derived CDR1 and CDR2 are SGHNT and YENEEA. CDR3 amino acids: CASSSPGAWGKFF. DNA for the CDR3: TGTGCCAGCAGCTCCCCTGGGGCCTGGGGCAAGTTCTTC. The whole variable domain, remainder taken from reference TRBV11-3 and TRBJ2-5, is EAGVVQSPRYKIIEKKQPVAFWCNPISGHNTLYWYLQNLGQGPELLIRYENEEAVDDSQLPKDRFSAERLKGVDSTLKIQPAELGDSAVYLCASSSPGAWGKFFGPGTRLLVL.

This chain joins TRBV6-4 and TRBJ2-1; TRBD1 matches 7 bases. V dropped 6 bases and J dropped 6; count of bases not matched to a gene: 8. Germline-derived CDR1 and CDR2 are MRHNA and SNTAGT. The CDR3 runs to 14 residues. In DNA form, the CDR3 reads TGTGCCAGCAGCCCCCGGACAGGCGGCAATGAGCAGTTCTTC. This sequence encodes CASSPRTGGNEQFF.

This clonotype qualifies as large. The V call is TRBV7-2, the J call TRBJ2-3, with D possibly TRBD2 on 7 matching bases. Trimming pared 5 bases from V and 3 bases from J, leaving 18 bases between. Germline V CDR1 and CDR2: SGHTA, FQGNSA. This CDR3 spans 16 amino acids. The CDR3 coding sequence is TGTGCCAGCAGCCCACAGGGAGGGAGAGGGACAGATACGCAGTATTTT. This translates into CASSPQGGRGTDTQYF.